This T cell receptor beta chain was profiled in a study of glioma-infiltrating T cells after dendritic cell vaccination. The CDR3 sequence is 13 residues long. CDR1 and CDR2 from the germline V gene are MDHEN and SYDVKM. V lost 10 bases and J 3 bases, leaving 15 bases between the germline ends. The repertoire was sequenced with immunoSEQ multiplex PCR; TCRdb's copy has only in-frame clones and lacks some. This table has 85,000 or so clones, around 85% appearing once. Time point specified: after dendritic cell vaccination, including at tumor progression/relapse. The V call is TRBV28, the J call TRBJ1-2; no clear D. This clonotype was obtained from a human donor with glioblastoma. Sequenced material: blood, taken after dendritic cell vaccination. In DNA, the CDR3 is TGTGCCACCTCCCTAGAGGGTTACTATGGCTACACCTTC. Translating it yields CATSLEGYYGYTF.